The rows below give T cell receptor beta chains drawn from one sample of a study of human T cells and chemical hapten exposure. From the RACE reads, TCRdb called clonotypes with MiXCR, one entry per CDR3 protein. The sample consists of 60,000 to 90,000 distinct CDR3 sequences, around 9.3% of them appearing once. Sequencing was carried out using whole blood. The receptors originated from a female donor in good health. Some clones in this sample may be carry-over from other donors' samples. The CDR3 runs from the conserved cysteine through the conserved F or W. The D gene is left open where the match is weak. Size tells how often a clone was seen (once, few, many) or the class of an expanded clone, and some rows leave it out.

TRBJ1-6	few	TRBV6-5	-	CASSYSRGGGQSPLHF	TGTGCCAGCAGTTACTCAAGAGGGGGAGGTCAATCACCCCTCCACTTT
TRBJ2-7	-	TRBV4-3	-	CASSQDRKVSSSYEQYF	TGCGCCAGCAGCCAAGATCGGAAGGTCTCTAGCTCCTACGAGCAGTACTTC
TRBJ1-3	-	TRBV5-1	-	CASSRLGSYSGNTIYF	TGCGCCAGCAGCCGTTTGGGATCCTACTCTGGAAACACCATATATTTT
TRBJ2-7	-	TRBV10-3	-	CAISESGIRIYEQYF	TGTGCCATCAGTGAGTCGGGGATCAGGATCTACGAGCAGTACTTC
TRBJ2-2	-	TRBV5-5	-	CASSLGSGATGELFF	TGTGCCAGCAGCTTGGGGTCCGGGGCCACCGGGGAGCTGTTTTTT
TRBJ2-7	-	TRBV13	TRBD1	CASSRDSLNYEQYF	TGTGCCAGCAGCCGGGACAGTCTGAACTACGAGCAGTACTTC
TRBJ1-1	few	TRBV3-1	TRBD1	CASSLRGQMNTEAFF	TGTGCCAGCAGCCTTCGGGGACAGATGAACACTGAAGCTTTCTTT
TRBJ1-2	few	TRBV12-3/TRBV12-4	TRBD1	CASSFRQGALGGYTF	TGTGCCAGCAGTTTCAGACAGGGGGCCCTGGGAGGCTACACCTTC
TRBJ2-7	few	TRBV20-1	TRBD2	CSARDGTGGPYEQYF	TGCAGTGCTAGAGACGGGACGGGGGGACCCTACGAGCAGTACTTC
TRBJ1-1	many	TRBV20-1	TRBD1	CSARTGWSTEAFF	TGCAGTGCTAGGACAGGGTGGAGCACTGAAGCTTTCTTT
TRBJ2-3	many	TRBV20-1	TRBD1	CSVMTGSMATDTQYF	TGCAGTGTGATGACAGGGAGTATGGCAACGGATACGCAGTATTTT
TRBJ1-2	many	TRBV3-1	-	CASSRGSANYGYTF	TGTGCCAGCAGCCGTGGGTCAGCTAACTATGGCTACACCTTC
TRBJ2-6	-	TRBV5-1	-	CASSLEGVLTF	TGCGCCAGCAGCTTGGAGGGCGTCCTGACTTTC
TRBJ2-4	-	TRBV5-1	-	CASSFGKEGGIQYF	TGCGCCAGCAGCTTCGGGAAGGAAGGCGGCATTCAGTACTTC
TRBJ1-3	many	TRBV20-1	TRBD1	CSARDLGQGDSGNTIYF	TGCAGTGCTAGAGATCTTGGCCAGGGGGACTCTGGAAACACCATATATTTT
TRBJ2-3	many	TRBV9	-	CASSVKGSSTDTQYF	TGTGCCAGCAGCGTAAAGGGCAGTAGCACAGATACGCAGTATTTT
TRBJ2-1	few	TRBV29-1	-	CSPRVYNEQFF	TGCAGCCCCAGGGTCTACAATGAGCAGTTCTTC
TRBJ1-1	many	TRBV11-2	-	CASSLEWQVAEAFF	TGTGCCAGCAGCTTAGAGTGGCAGGTCGCTGAAGCTTTCTTT
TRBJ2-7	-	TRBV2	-	CASSDLGQTYEQYF	TGTGCCAGCAGTGACCTAGGACAGACCTACGAGCAGTACTTC
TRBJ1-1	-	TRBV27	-	CASYRGGAGAFF	TGTGCCAGCTATCGGGGGGGTGCCGGGGCTTTCTTT
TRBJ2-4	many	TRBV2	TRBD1	CASSTTGGGIQYF	TGTGCCAGCAGTACTACAGGGGGAGGCATTCAGTACTTC
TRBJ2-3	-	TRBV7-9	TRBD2	CASSSYRLAGVLTDTQYF	TGTGCCAGCAGCTCCTATCGGCTAGCGGGGGTACTCACAGATACGCAGTATTTT
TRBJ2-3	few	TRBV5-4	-	CASSFWGTDTQYF	TGTGCCAGCAGCTTCTGGGGCACAGATACGCAGTATTTT
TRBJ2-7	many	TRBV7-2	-	CASRGGTDHYEQYF	TGTGCCAGCAGAGGGGGGACAGACCATTACGAGCAGTACTTC
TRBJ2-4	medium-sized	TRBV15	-	CATSRDRTASSQYF	TGTGCCACCAGCAGAGATAGGACGGCTAGCTCTCAGTACTTC
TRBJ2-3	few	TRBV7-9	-	CASSSMTGRNTDTQYF	TGTGCCAGCAGCTCAATGACAGGACGAAACACAGATACGCAGTATTTT
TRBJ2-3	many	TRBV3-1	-	CASSAHRSAGIPDTQYF	TGTGCCAGCAGCGCGCATCGGAGCGCAGGGATCCCAGATACGCAGTATTTT
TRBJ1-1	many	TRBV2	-	CASTPVNTEAFF	TGTGCCAGCACCCCAGTGAACACTGAAGCTTTCTTT
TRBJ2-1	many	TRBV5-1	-	CASSLRGDSYNEQFF	TGCGCCAGCAGCTTACGCGGGGACTCCTACAATGAGCAGTTCTTC
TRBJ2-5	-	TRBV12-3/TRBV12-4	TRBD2	CASSLTPGLAAQETQYF	TGTGCCAGCAGTTTAACCCCGGGACTAGCGGCACAAGAGACCCAGTACTTC
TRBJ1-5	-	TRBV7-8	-	CASSSEAGGAGNQPQHF	TGTGCCAGCAGCTCAGAGGCGGGGGGCGCCGGAAATCAGCCCCAGCATTTT
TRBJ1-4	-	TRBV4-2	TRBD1	CASSQAWTGGLEKLFF	TGTGCCAGCAGCCAAGCCTGGACAGGGGGCCTGGAAAAACTGTTTTTT
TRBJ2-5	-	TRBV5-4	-	CASSLATVQETQYF	TGTGCCAGCAGCTTGGCAACAGTCCAAGAGACCCAGTACTTC
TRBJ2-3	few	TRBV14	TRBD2	CASSQFAGVTQYF	TGTGCCAGCAGCCAATTTGCGGGGGTAACGCAGTATTTT
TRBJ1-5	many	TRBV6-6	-	CASSYLTYNQGKQPQHF	TGTGCCAGCAGTTACCTCACCTATAATCAGGGAAAACAGCCCCAGCATTTT
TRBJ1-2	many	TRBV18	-	CASSPNPGQYSGYTF	TGTGCCAGCTCACCAAACCCCGGACAGTATAGTGGCTACACCTTC
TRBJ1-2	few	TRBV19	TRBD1	CASSPSTGGYGYTF	TGTGCCAGTAGTCCCTCGACAGGGGGCTATGGCTACACCTTC
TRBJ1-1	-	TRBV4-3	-	CASRPVAGDEAFF	TGCGCCAGCAGACCCGTCGCGGGGGATGAAGCTTTCTTT
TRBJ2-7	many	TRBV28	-	CASSHRDTTYEQYF	TGTGCCAGCAGCCACCGGGACACAACCTACGAGCAGTACTTC
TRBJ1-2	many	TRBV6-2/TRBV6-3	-	CASSSYNYGYTF	TGTGCCAGCAGTTCCTATAACTATGGCTACACCTTC
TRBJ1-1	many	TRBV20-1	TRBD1	CSARRRDRGGTEAFF	TGCAGTGCTAGAAGAAGGGACAGGGGCGGAACTGAAGCTTTCTTT
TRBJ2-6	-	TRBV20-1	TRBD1	CSAREAGGASGANVLTF	TGCAGTGCTAGAGAGGCAGGGGGCGCTTCTGGGGCCAACGTCCTGACTTTC
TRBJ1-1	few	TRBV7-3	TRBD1	CASSLSGQGEAFF	TGTGCCAGCAGCTTATCGGGACAGGGAGAAGCTTTCTTT
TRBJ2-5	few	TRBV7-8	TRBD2	CASSPYGGALRETQYF	TGTGCCAGCAGCCCCTACGGGGGGGCCTTACGAGAGACCCAGTACTTC
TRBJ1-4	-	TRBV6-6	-	CASSRGGTNEKLFF	TGTGCCAGCAGCCGAGGGGGAACTAATGAAAAACTGTTTTTT
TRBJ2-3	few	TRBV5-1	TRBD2	CASRHELAGTDTQYF	TGCGCCAGCAGGCACGAGCTAGCGGGCACAGATACGCAGTATTTT
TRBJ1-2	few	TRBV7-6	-	CASSRDGKRGYTF	TGTGCCAGCAGCCGGGACGGAAAGAGGGGCTACACCTTC
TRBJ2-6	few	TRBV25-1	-	CASFHSGANVLTF	TGTGCCAGCTTCCACTCTGGGGCCAACGTCCTGACTTTC
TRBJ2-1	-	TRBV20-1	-	CSASYSGSYNEQFF	TGCAGTGCTAGCTATAGCGGAAGCTACAATGAGCAGTTCTTC
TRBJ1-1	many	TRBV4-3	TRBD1	CASSPGTGGTEAFF	TGCGCCAGCAGCCCAGGGACAGGGGGAACTGAAGCTTTCTTT
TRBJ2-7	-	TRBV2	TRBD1	CASRGDRGREQYF	TGTGCCAGCAGGGGGGACAGGGGTCGCGAGCAGTACTTC